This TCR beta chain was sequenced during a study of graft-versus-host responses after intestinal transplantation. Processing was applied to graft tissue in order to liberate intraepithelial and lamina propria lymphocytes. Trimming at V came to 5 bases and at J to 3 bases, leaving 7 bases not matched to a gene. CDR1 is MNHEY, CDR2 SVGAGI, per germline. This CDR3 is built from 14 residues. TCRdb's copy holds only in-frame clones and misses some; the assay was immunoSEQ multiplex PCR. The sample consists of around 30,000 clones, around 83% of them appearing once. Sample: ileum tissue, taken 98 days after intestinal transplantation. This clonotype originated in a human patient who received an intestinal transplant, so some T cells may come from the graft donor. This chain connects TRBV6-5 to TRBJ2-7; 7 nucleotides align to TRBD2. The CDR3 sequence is CASSDWGRGYEQYF. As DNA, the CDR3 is TGTGCCAGCAGTGACTGGGGGAGGGGCTACGAGCAGTACTTC.